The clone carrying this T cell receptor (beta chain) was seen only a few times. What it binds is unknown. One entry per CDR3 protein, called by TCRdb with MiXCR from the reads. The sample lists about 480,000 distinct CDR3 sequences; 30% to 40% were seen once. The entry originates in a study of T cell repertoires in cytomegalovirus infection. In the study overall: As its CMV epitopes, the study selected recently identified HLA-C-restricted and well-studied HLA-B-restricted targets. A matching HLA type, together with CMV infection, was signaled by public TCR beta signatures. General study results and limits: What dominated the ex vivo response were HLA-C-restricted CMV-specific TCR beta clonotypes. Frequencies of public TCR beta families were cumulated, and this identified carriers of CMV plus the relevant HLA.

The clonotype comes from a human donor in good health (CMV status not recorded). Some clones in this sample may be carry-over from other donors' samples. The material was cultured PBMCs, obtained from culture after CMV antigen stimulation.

The CDR3 is CAGSLTGYEQYF. The CDR3 DNA follows: TGTGCCGGATCATTGACAGGCTACGAGCAGTACTTC. The chain links TRBV6-6 to TRBJ2-7; D perhaps matches TRBD1 (6 bases). CDR1 and CDR2 (germline): MNHNY, SVGAGI (reference sequence). Trimming cost V 11 bases and J 3 bases, with 14 bases left between them. The CDR3 has 12 residues.